The next 17 T cell receptor beta chains were all read from a single sample in a study of CD8+ T cells in alopecia areata. Extracted RNA was reverse transcribed into cDNA, the sequencing template. Sequenced by immunoSEQ multiplex PCR; TCRdb stores in-frame clones only, minus some. The repertoire holds 98,000 or so clones, with 55% to 70% as singletons. What was sequenced was NKG2D-low CD8+ T cells sorted from blood. The source of these receptors is a human donor with alopecia areata.

The genes are TRBV2 and TRBJ2-7, with 10 nucleotides matching TRBD2. The J segment lost 1 base and the V segment lost 7 bases, leaving 7 bases of the junction unmatched. CDR1 is SNHLY, CDR2 FYNNEI, per germline. The CDR3 consists of 15 residues. CDR3 sequence reads: CASISRAGGSYEQYF. The CDR3, as DNA: TGTGCCAGCATCTCAAGAGCGGGAGGGTCCTACGAGCAGTACTTC.

Ten or more counts support this clone. V gene TRBV14 combines with J gene TRBJ2-7; no clear D gene. The V and J ends lost 0 bases and 3 bases respectively, with 3 bases between them. The CDR3 is 12 residues long. The V gene's germline CDR1 is SGHDN and CDR2 FVKESK. The CDR3 nucleotides read TGTGCCAGCAGCCAAGACCGCTACGAGCAGTACTTC. Residues: CASSQDRYEQYF.

The chain employs TRBV6-5 and TRBJ2-7; D perhaps matches TRBD2 (5 bases). Germline loops: CDR1 MNHEY, CDR2 SVGAGI. Trimming took 0 bases from V and 5 from J, leaving 14 bases between them. This CDR3 contains 15 residues. In DNA, the CDR3 is TGTGCCAGCAGTTACTCCCGGGGAATCTTGAACGAGCAGTACTTC. Its translation is CASSYSRGILNEQYF.

With respect to this clone: The same CDR3 can be traced to other DNA sequences in this sample. The DNA of the CDR3 is TGTGCCAGCAGTTTAAAGTACGAGCAGTACTTC. Translating it yields CASSLKYEQYF. The rearrangement joins TRBV28 to TRBJ2-7, with D uncertain. Germline loops: CDR1 MDHEN, CDR2 SYDVKM. The CDR3 has 11 residues. V lost 2 bases to trimming and J lost 4 bases, with 3 bases between them.

CDR3 coding DNA: TGTGCCAGCAGTCCCGGCGGCCGTTACGAGCAGTACTTC. This codes for CASSPGGRYEQYF. The rearrangement joins TRBV27 to TRBJ2-7, with unresolved D. In germline, CDR1 is MNHEY, CDR2 SMNVEV (reference sequence). The CDR3 loop spans 13 amino acids. V was cut by 5 bases and J by 4 bases, with 12 bases left in between.

The chain employs TRBV5-6 and TRBJ2-7; D is perhaps TRBD2 (5 bases). The germline gives CDR1 SGHDT, CDR2 YYEEEE. The CDR3 is 13 residues long. V was shortened by 5 bases and J by 4 bases, with 13 bases between the two germline ends. The CDR3 DNA follows: TGTGCCAGCAGTCAAGGATCGGGGTACGAGCAGTACTTC. This translates into CASSQGSGYEQYF.

The J gene is TRBJ2-5, the V gene TRBV7-9; a possible D gene is TRBD1 (5 bases). CDR1 is SEHNR, CDR2 FQNEAQ, per germline (reference sequence). This CDR3 region has 13 residues. The V gene lost 3 bases and the J gene lost 2 bases, with 7 bases spanning the gap. CDR3 sequence (DNA): TGTGCCAGCAGCTTTAAGGGGCAAGAGACCCAGTACTTC. Translation gives CASSFKGQETQYF.

The gene calls are TRBV7-8 and TRBJ2-3; tentatively, D is TRBD1 or TRBD2 (6 bases each). There are 15 residues in the CDR3. V lost 6 bases, J lost 0 bases, and 13 bases lay in between. Per the germline V gene, CDR1 is SGHVS and CDR2 is FQNEAQ. CDR3 nucleotides: TGTGCCAGCAGGGGGGGCAGGGCTAGCACAGATACGCAGTATTTT. This encodes CASRGGRASTDTQYF.

CDR3 bases: TGCGCCAGCAGCCCATTAGGACAGGGGGCCTACGAGCAGTACTTC. Amino acids: CASSPLGQGAYEQYF. This chain uses TRBV4-1 with TRBJ2-7, with 10 nucleotides matching TRBD1. This CDR3 region has 15 residues. Germline values: CDR1 MGHRA, CDR2 YSYEKL. With V trimmed by 4 bases and J by 2 bases, 5 bases remained unmatched.

The genes are TRBV29-1 and TRBJ2-2, with D uncertain. V dropped 4 bases and J dropped 0 bases, with 6 bases sitting between them. From germline, CDR1 is SQVTM and CDR2 ANQGSEA. The CDR3 has 13 amino acids. The CDR3 DNA sequence: TGCAGCGTTGCTAACACGAACACCGGGGAGCTGTTTTTT. Its translation is CSVANTNTGELFF.

The V gene is TRBV4-1, the J gene TRBJ2-7, with 9 bases aligning to TRBD2. The CDR3 has 18 residues. V dropped 1 base and J dropped 0; count of bases not matched to a gene: 10. In germline, CDR1 is MGHRA, CDR2 YSYEKL. The CDR3 DNA follows: TGCGCCAGCAGCCAAGGTATTTGGAGGACTAGCGACTCCTACGAGCAGTACTTC. Amino acids: CASSQGIWRTSDSYEQYF.

V is TRBV5-1 and J is TRBJ2-7, with 8 nucleotides matching TRBD2. The CDR3 length is 15 residues. Trimming cost V 4 bases and J 1 base; bases outside gene matches: 7. Germline V gene sequence: CDR1 SGHRS, CDR2 YFSETQ. This CDR3 reads CASSGASGRSYEQYF. The CDR3, as DNA: TGCGCCAGCAGCGGCGCAAGCGGGAGATCCTACGAGCAGTACTTC.

The rearrangement uses TRBV29-1 and TRBJ2-1, with D tentatively TRBD2 (5 bases). The CDR3 extends over 12 amino acids. Germline V gives CDR1 SQVTM, CDR2 ANQGSEA. This chain's CDR3 is CRVKSGYNEQFF. CDR3 DNA: TGCAGGGTGAAATCGGGGTACAATGAGCAGTTCTTC.

The CDR3 sequence is CASSPGAVHDLFF. CDR3 DNA: TGTGCCAGCAGCCCCGGGGCAGTGCATGATTTATTTTTT. This sequence joins TRBV6-5 and TRBJ1-4; D is possibly TRBD1 (5 bases). Trimming pared 6 bases from V and 17 bases from J, leaving 22 bases between. CDR3 length equals 13 residues. Germline V gene sequence: CDR1 MNHEY, CDR2 SVGAGI.

This sequence joins TRBV13 and TRBJ2-7; D not certain. V dropped 4 bases and J dropped 0 bases, with 16 bases sitting between them. The CDR3 spans 16 residues. Germline lookup yields CDR1 PRHDT and CDR2 FYEKMQ (reference sequence). This chain's CDR3 is CASSSPNRSSSYEQYF. Here the CDR3 DNA reads TGTGCCAGCAGCTCGCCGAACAGATCGAGCTCCTACGAGCAGTACTTC.

A remark on this clone: Other DNA variants within this sample encode the same CDR3. This rearrangement joins TRBV4-1 to TRBJ1-4; 9 nucleotides agree with TRBD1. Germline lookup yields CDR1 MGHRA and CDR2 YSYEKL. The CDR3 covers 14 residues. V dropped 1 base and J dropped 6; count of bases not matched to a gene: 0. CDR3 nucleotide sequence: TGCGCCAGCAGCCAAGGGACAGGGGATGAAAAACTGTTTTTT. Translated, it gives CASSQGTGDEKLFF.

This chain connects TRBV29-1 to TRBJ1-5; possible D gene TRBD1, 5 bases. Germline loops: CDR1 SQVTM, CDR2 ANQGSEA. CDR3 length equals 14 residues. Trimming cost V 5 bases and J 2 bases, with 13 bases left between them. The CDR3 region has the DNA TGCAGCGTTATGTCCGGGGGTCGCAATCAGCCCCAGCATTTT. Encoded protein: CSVMSGGRNQPQHF.